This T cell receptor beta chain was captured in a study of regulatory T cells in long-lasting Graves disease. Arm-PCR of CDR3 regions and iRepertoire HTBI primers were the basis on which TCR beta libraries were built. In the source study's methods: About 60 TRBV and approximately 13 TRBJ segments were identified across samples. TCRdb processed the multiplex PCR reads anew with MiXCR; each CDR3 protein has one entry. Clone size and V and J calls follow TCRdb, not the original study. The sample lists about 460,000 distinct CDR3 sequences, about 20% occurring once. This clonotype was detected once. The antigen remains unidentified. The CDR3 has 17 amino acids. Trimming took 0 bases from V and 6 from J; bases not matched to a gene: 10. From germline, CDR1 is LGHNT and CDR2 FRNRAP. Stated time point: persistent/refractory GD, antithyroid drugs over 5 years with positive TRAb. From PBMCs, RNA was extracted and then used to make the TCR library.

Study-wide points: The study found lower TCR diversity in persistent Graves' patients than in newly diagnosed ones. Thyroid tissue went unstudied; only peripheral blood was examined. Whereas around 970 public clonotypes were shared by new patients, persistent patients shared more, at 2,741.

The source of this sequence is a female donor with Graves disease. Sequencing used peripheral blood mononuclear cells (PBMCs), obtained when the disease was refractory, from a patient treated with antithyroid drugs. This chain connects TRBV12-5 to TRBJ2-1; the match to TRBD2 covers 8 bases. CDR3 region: CASGLVVLRGEPNEQFF. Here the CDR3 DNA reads TGTGCTAGTGGTTTGGTGGTATTGCGGGGGGAACCCAATGAGCAGTTCTTC.